This T cell receptor beta chain came from a study of T cell changes during pregnancy in multiple sclerosis. V shed 6 bases and J 9 bases; nucleotides not matched to a gene: 9. The CDR3 covers 14 residues. Germline CDR1 reads SNHLY; CDR2 reads FYNNEI. Produced via immunoSEQ multiplex PCR; TCRdb's table is partial and in-frame only. The repertoire holds 100,000 or so clones, with approximately 92% as singletons. Sequences were derived from peripheral blood, sampled in the first trimester of pregnancy. The clonotype originates from a female donor with multiple sclerosis, enrolled in a pregnancy study. The V gene is TRBV2, the J gene TRBJ2-1, with 9 bases lining up with TRBD2. The CDR3: CASSPARGGGEQFF. In DNA, the CDR3 is TGTGCCAGCAGCCCCGCGCGGGGGGGCGGTGAGCAGTTCTTC.